The clone carrying this TCR beta chain came up many times. Its antigen is currently unknown. From germline, CDR1 is SGHNT and CDR2 YYREEE (reference sequence). Trimming cost V 4 bases and J 2 bases, with 18 bases left between them. The CDR3 length is 16 residues. The data were obtained in a study of neurological immune-mediated disorders. The authors made cDNA by 5'RACE with 10-nucleotide random UMIs. Over 170 million TCR-beta sequences from 15-18 subjects came out of each sequencing run. TCRdb analysed the 5' RACE reads with MiXCR anew, one entry per CDR3 protein. This repertoire shows tens of thousands of distinct CDR3 sequences, under 4.5% found once; its top ten account for around 3.2%. Study findings and constraints: One related-CDR3 cluster, found by phylogenetic grouping, held repertoires of 18 of 34 multiple sclerosis patients and is a possible signature.

The TCR sequence derives from a woman aged 45-59 years with multiple sclerosis. The gene calls are TRBV5-4 and TRBJ2-5; tentatively, D is TRBD2 (5 bases). Sequencing input: PBMCs. The CDR3 protein is CASSPTPGGGQETQYF. CDR3 sequence (DNA): TGTGCCAGCAGCCCGACCCCCGGAGGAGGACAAGAGACCCAGTACTTC.